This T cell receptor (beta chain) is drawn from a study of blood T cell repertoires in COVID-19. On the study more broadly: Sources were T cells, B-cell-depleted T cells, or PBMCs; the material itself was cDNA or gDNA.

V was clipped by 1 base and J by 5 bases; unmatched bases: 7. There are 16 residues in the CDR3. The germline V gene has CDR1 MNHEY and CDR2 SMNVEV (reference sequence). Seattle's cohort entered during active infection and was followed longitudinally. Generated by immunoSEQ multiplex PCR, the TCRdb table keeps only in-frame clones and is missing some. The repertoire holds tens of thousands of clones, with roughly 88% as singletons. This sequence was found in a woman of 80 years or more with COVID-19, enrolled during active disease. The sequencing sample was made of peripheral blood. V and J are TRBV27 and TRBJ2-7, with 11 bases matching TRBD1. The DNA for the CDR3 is TGTGCCAGCAGTTTATTGGGGACAGGGGGTAGGAACGAGCAGTACTTC. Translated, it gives CASSLLGTGGRNEQYF.